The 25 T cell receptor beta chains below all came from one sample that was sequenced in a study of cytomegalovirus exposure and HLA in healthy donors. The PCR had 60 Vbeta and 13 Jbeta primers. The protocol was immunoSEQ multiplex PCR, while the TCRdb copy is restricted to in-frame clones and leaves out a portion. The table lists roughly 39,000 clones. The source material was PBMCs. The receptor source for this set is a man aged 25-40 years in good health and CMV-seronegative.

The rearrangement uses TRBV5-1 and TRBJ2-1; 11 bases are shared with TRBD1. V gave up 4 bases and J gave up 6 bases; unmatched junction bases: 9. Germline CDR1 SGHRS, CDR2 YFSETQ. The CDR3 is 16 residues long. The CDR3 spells CASSLPGQGVVNEQFF. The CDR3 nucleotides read TGCGCCAGCAGCCTGCCGGGACAGGGGGTGGTCAATGAGCAGTTCTTC.

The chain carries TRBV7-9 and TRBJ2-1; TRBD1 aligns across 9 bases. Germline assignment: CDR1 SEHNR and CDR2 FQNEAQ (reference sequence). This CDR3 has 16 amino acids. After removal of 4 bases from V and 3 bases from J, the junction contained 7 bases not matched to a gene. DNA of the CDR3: TGTGCCAGCAGCTCCCCGAGGACAGGGGACTACAATGAGCAGTTCTTC. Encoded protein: CASSSPRTGDYNEQFF. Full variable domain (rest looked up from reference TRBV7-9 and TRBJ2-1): DTGVSQNPRHKITKRGQNVTFRCDPISEHNRLYWYRQTLGQGPEFLTYFQNEAQLEKSRLLSDRFSAERPKGSFSTLEIQRTEQGDSAMYLCASSSPRTGDYNEQFFGPGTRLTVL.

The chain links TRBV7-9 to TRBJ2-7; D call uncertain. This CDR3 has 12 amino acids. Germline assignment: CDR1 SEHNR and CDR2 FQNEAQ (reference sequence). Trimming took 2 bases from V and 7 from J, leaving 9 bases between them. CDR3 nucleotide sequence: TGTGCCAGCAGCTTAATCCCGCGGGAGCAGTACTTC. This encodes CASSLIPREQYF.

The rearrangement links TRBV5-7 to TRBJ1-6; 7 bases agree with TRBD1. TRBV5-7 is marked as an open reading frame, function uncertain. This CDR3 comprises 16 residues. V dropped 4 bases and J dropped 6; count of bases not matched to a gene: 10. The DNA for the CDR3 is TGTGCCAGCAGCCCCGTTCTGACAGGGCGTAATTCACCCCTCCACTTT. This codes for CASSPVLTGRNSPLHF.

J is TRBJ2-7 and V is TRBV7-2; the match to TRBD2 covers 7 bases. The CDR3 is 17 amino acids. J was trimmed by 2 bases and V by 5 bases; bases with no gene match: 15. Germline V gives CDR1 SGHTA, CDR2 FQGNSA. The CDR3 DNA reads TGTGCCAGCAGCCCCTCCCCAGGGAGGGAGGAGACCTACGAGCAGTACTTC. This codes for CASSPSPGREETYEQYF.

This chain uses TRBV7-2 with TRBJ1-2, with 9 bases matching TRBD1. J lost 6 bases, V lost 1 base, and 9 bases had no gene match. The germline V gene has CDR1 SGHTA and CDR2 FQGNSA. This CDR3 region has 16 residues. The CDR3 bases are TGTGCCAGCAGCTTAGGTCGGGACAGGGTCAGCCATGGCTACACCTTC. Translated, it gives CASSLGRDRVSHGYTF.

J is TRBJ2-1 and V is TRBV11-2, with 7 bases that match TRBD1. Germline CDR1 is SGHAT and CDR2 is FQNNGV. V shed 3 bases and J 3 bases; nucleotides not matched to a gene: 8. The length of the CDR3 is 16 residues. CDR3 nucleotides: TGTGCCAGCAGCTTTCTACAGGGGCTCAACTACAATGAGCAGTTCTTC. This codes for CASSFLQGLNYNEQFF.

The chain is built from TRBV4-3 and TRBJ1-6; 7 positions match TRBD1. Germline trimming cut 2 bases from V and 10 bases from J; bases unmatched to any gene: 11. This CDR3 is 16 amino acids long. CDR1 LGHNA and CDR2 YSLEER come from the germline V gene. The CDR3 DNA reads TGCGCCAGCAGCCAACTGCCCGGGACAGAGGAGTCACCCCTCCACTTT. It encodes CASSQLPGTEESPLHF.

The CDR3 DNA is TGCGCCAGCAGCCAAGATAGGGGGACTAGCGCCTACGAGCAGTACTTC. Translating gives CASSQDRGTSAYEQYF. The V gene is TRBV4-3, the J gene TRBJ2-7; 10 bases are a match to TRBD2. Germline V lookup: CDR1 LGHNA, CDR2 YSLEER. This CDR3 comprises 16 residues. V trimming: 0 bases; J trimming: 2 bases; junction bases outside the gene matches: 4.

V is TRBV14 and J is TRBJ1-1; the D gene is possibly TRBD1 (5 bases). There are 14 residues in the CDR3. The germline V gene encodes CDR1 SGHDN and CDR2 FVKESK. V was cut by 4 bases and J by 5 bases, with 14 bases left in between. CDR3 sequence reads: CASSLVAGATEAFF. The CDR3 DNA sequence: TGTGCCAGCAGCCTTGTGGCTGGGGCAACTGAAGCTTTCTTT. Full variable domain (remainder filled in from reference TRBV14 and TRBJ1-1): EAGVTQFPSHSVIEKGQTVTLRCDPISGHDNLYWYRRVMGKEIKFLLHFVKESKQDESGMPNNRFLAERTGGTYSTLKVQPAELEDSGVYFCASSLVAGATEAFFGQGTRLTVV.

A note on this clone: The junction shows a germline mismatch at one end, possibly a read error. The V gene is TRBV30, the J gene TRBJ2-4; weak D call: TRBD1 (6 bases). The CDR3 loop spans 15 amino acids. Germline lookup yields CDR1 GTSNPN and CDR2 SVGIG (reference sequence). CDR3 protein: CAGSGWPGHKNIQYF. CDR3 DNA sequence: TGTGCCGGGAGTGGCTGGCCGGGACACAAAAACATTCAGTACTTC. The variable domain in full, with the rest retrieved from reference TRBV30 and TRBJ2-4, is SQTIHQWPATLVQPVGSPLSLECTVEGTSNPNLYWYRQAAGRGLQLLFYSVGIGQISSEVPQNLSASRPQDRQFILSSKKLLLSDSGFYLCAGSGWPGHKNIQYFGAGTRLSVL.

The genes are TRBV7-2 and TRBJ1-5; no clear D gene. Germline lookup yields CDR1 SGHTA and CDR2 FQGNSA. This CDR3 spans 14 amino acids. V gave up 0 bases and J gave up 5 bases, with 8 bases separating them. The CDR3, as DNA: TGTGCCAGCAGCTTAGCGCCCGGGGATCAGCCCCAGCATTTT. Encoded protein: CASSLAPGDQPQHF.

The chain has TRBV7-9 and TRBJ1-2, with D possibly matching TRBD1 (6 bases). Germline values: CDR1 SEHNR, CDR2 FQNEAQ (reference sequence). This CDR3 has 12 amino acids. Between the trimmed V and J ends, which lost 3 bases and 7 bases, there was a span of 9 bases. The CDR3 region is CASSFNRAGYTF. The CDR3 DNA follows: TGTGCCAGCAGCTTCAACAGGGCTGGCTACACCTTC.

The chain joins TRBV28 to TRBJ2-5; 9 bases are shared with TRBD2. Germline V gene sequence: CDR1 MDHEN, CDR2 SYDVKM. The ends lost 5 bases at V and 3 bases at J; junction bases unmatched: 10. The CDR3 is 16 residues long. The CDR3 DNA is TGTGCCAGCAGTAGGGGGGTACTAGCGGGCGAAGAGACCCAGTACTTC. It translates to CASSRGVLAGEETQYF.

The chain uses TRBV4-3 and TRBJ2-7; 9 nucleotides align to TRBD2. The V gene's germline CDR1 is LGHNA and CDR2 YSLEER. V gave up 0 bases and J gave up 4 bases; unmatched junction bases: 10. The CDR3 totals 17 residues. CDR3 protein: CASSQDSRTSARYEQYF. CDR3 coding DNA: TGCGCCAGCAGCCAAGACAGTCGGACTAGCGCCCGATACGAGCAGTACTTC.

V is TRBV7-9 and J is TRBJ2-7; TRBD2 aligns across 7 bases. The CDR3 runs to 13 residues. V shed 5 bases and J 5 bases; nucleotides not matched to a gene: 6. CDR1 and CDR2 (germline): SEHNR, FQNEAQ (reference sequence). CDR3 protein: CASSPPAGDEQYF. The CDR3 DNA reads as TGTGCCAGCAGCCCCCCGGCGGGGGACGAGCAGTACTTC.

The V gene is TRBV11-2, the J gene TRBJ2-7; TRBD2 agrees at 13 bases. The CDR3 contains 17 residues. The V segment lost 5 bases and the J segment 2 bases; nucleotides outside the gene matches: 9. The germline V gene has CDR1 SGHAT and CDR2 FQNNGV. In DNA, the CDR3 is TGTGCCAGCAGCGCCCGGACTAGCGGGAGCCCTACCTACGAGCAGTACTTC. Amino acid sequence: CASSARTSGSPTYEQYF.

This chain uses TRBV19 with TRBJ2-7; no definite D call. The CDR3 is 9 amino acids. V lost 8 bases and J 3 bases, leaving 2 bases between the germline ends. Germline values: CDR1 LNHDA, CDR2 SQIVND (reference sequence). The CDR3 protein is CASYYEQYF. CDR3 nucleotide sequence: TGTGCCAGTTACTACGAGCAGTACTTC.

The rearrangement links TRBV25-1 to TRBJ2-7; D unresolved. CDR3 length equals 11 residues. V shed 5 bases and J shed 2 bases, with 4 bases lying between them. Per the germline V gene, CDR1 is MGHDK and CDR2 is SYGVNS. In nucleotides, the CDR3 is TGTGCCAGCAGTTTAACCTACGAGCAGTACTTC. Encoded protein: CASSLTYEQYF.

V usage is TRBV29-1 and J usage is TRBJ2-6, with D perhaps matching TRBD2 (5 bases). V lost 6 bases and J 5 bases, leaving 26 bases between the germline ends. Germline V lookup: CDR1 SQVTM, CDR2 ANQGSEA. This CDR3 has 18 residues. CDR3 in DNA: TGCAGCGTGTTACCTCAAAGATCAAGGACTGCCCGGGCCAACGTCCTGACTTTC. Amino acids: CSVLPQRSRTARANVLTF. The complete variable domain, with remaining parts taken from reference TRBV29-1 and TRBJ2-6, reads SAVISQKPSRDICQRGTSLTIQCQVDSQVTMMFWYRQQPGQSLTLIATANQGSEATYESGFVIDKFPISRPNLTFSTLTVSNMSPEDSSIYLCSVLPQRSRTARANVLTFGAGSRLTVL.

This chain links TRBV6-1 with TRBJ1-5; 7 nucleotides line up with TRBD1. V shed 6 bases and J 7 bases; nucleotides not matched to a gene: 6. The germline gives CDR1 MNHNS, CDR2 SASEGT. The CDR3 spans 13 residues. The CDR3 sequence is CASSAAGGQPQHF. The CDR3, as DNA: TGTGCCAGCAGCGCCGCAGGGGGGCAGCCCCAGCATTTT.

In DNA, the CDR3 is TGTGCCAGCAGACGATCAGTGAACTCTGGAAACACCATATATTTT. Amino acid sequence: CASRRSVNSGNTIYF. The rearrangement uses TRBV6-5 and TRBJ1-3, with no clear D. The CDR3 covers 15 residues. The germline gives CDR1 MNHEY, CDR2 SVGAGI. Trimming took off 6 bases at V and 0 bases at J, with 12 bases between the two ends.

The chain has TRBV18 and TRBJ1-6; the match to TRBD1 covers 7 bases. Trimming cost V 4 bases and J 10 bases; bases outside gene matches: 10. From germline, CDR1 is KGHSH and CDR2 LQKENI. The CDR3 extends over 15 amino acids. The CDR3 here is CASSRVRQGKSPLHF. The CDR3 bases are TGTGCCAGCTCACGAGTCCGACAGGGTAAATCACCCCTCCACTTT. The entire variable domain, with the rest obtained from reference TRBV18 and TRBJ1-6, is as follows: NAGVMQNPRHLVRRRGQEARLRCSPMKGHSHVYWYRQLPEEGLKFMVYLQKENIIDESGMPKERFSAEFPKEGPSILRIQQVVRGDSAAYFCASSRVRQGKSPLHFGNGTRLTVT.

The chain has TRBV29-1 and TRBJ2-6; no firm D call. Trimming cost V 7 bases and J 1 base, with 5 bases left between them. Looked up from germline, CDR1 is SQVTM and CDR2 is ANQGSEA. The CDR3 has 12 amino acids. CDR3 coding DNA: TGCAGCGCGGAGTCTGGGGCCAACGTCCTGACTTTC. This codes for CSAESGANVLTF.

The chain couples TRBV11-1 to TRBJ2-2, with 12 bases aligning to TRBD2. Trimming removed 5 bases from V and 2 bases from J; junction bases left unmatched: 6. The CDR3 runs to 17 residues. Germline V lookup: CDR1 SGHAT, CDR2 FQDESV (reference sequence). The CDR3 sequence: CASSPLAGGLNTGELFF. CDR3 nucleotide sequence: TGTGCCAGCAGCCCACTAGCGGGAGGCCTAAACACCGGGGAGCTGTTTTTT.